These 29 T cell receptor beta chains were sequenced from one sample in a study of cytomegalovirus exposure and HLA in healthy donors. 60 Vbeta and 13 Jbeta primers were used in PCR. Sequenced by immunoSEQ multiplex PCR; TCRdb stores in-frame clones only, minus some. The sample holds 170,000 or so clones; about 78% are singletons and the top ten take about 13%. Sequencing was carried out using PBMCs. Receptors were obtained from a woman between 45 and 60 years old in good health and CMV-seropositive.

This clone has only one observation. The V gene is TRBV6-5, the J gene TRBJ1-2; the match to TRBD1 covers 7 bases. After removal of 0 bases from V and 7 bases from J, the junction contained 2 bases not matched to a gene. This CDR3 has 13 residues. Germline V CDR1 and CDR2: MNHEY, SVGAGI. The CDR3: CASSYSTGLGYTF. The CDR3 DNA reads as TGTGCCAGCAGTTACTCGACAGGGCTTGGCTACACCTTC.

This chain joins TRBV19 and TRBJ2-7, with D perhaps TRBD1 (6 bases). Germline CDR1 reads LNHDA; CDR2 reads SQIVND (reference sequence). V lost 5 bases and J 1 base, leaving 15 bases between the germline ends. The CDR3 is 15 amino acids. CDR3 DNA sequence: TGTGCCAGTAGTTCCCGTGACAGGCTATCCTACGAGCAGTACTTC. Protein product: CASSSRDRLSYEQYF.

This clone was detected once. This rearrangement joins TRBV11-2 to TRBJ1-3, with D tentatively TRBD1 (6 bases). The CDR3 has 16 residues. The V end lost 0 bases, the J end lost 0 bases, and 9 bases lay between the germline ends. CDR1 is SGHAT and CDR2 is FQNNGV in the germline V gene. The chain's CDR3 is CASSLDTGYSGNTIYF. The DNA of the CDR3 is TGTGCCAGCAGCTTAGACACAGGGTACTCTGGAAACACCATATATTTT.

The V call is TRBV20-1, the J call TRBJ2-7; tentatively, D is TRBD2 (6 bases). CDR1 is DFQATT, CDR2 SNEGSKA, per germline (reference sequence). Between the trimmed V and J ends, which lost 3 bases and 7 bases, there was a span of 10 bases. There are 11 residues in the CDR3. The CDR3 sequence: CSASGGTEQYF. The CDR3 region has the DNA TGCAGTGCTAGCGGAGGGACTGAGCAGTACTTC.

This chain uses TRBV2 with TRBJ2-5; possibly TRBD1 for D (7 bases). V was trimmed by 6 bases and J by 5 bases, leaving 10 bases between them. The germline V gene has CDR1 SNHLY and CDR2 FYNNEI. There are 12 residues in the CDR3. The CDR3: CASRAGGETQYF. CDR3 coding DNA: TGTGCCAGCAGGGCAGGGGGGGAGACCCAGTACTTC.

V usage is TRBV4-1 and J usage is TRBJ1-1, with a weak D call TRBD1 (6 bases). Trimming removed 3 bases at V and 8 bases at J, with 13 bases between. Germline CDR1 and CDR2: MGHRA and YSYEKL. CDR3 length equals 13 residues. Here the CDR3 DNA reads TGCGCCAGCAGCCACACAGGGAGTTTCGAAGCTTTCTTT. Its translation is CASSHTGSFEAFF.

This chain links TRBV6-6 with TRBJ1-1; a weak D match, TRBD1 (5 bases). Between the trimmed V and J ends, which lost 2 bases and 10 bases, there was a span of 17 bases. The germline V gene has CDR1 MNHNY and CDR2 SVGAGI (reference sequence). The CDR3 is 14 amino acids. The CDR3 DNA reads as TGTGCCAGCAGTTACCCACCCCCAGGGCTTCTAGCTTTCTTT. Translating it yields CASSYPPPGLLAFF.

To note about this clone: Germline and junction disagree at one end, which may indicate a read error. This chain uses TRBV9 with TRBJ1-2, with TRBD1 identical over 8 bases. CDR3 length: 17 residues. CDR1 and CDR2 from the germline V gene are SGDLS and YYNGEE. The CDR3 DNA follows: TGTGCCAGCAGCGTAGACGCGTATGGACAGGGTAACAATGGCTACACCTTC. Protein: CASSVDAYGQGNNGYTF.

This clone was recorded once. This chain joins TRBV27 and TRBJ1-6; 9 nucleotides line up with TRBD1. The CDR3 sequence is 18 residues long. With V trimmed by 8 bases and J by 6 bases, 17 bases remained unmatched. Germline V gene lookup returns CDR1 MNHEY and CDR2 SMNVEV (reference sequence). The CDR3 DNA reads TGTGCCAGCGGATTGGACAGGGGCTCTAAATATCGTAATTCACCCCTCCACTTT. Protein: CASGLDRGSKYRNSPLHF.

This clone was detected once. The chain uses TRBV5-4 and TRBJ1-4, with unresolved D. The CDR3 extends over 15 amino acids. Germline V gene lookup returns CDR1 SGHNT and CDR2 YYREEE (reference sequence). Trimming left V 3 bases short and J 6 bases short, with 15 bases between. CDR3 loop: CASSWVGGSDEKLFF. The CDR3 region has the DNA TGTGCCAGCAGCTGGGTTGGAGGATCGGATGAAAAACTGTTTTTT.

This sequence joins TRBV9 and TRBJ2-7; D might be TRBD1 (8 bases). Trimming cost V 6 bases and J 4 bases, with 17 bases left between them. The CDR3 totals 14 residues. Germline V gene sequence: CDR1 SGDLS, CDR2 YYNGEE. The CDR3 here is CASNSGTGRYEQYF. The CDR3 DNA reads as TGTGCCAGCAACAGCGGGACAGGCCGATACGAGCAGTACTTC. The complete variable domain, with remaining parts taken from reference TRBV9 and TRBJ2-7, reads DSGVTQTPKHLITATGQRVTLRCSPRSGDLSVYWYQQSLDQGLQFLIQYYNGEERAKGNILERFSAQQFPDLHSELNLSSLELGDSALYFCASNSGTGRYEQYFGPGTRLTVT.

This clone was counted between two and nine times. The V call is TRBV14, the J call TRBJ2-7; D is perhaps TRBD2 (5 bases). The CDR3 contains 13 residues. V was trimmed by 0 bases and J by 6 bases, leaving 9 bases between them. CDR1 and CDR2 from the germline V gene are SGHDN and FVKESK. CDR3 protein: CASSQDLGVEQYF. CDR3 DNA sequence: TGTGCCAGCAGCCAAGATCTCGGGGTCGAGCAGTACTTC.

The table lists this clone with a count of one. The V and J genes are TRBV6-1 and TRBJ1-6, with D tentatively TRBD1 (5 bases). Germline values: CDR1 MNHNS, CDR2 SASEGT. V was cut by 6 bases and J by 9 bases, with 15 bases left in between. The CDR3 covers 14 residues. This chain's CDR3 is CASSPWEGSSPLHF. CDR3 DNA sequence: TGTGCCAGCAGCCCCTGGGAGGGGAGTTCACCCCTCCACTTT.

This clone has just one count. The chain couples TRBV5-6 to TRBJ1-1, with D possibly matching TRBD1 (5 bases). CDR1 and CDR2 (germline): SGHDT, YYEEEE. This CDR3 spans 14 amino acids. Deletions cut 3 bases from V and 3 bases from J, with 12 bases between. The DNA for the CDR3 is TGTGCCAGCAGCTCGACAGTTTCGTACACTGAAGCTTTCTTT. Its translation is CASSSTVSYTEAFF.

V gene TRBV4-2 combines with J gene TRBJ2-7; the D is unclear. Germline-derived CDR1 and CDR2 are LGHNA and YNFKEQ. V was cut by 0 bases and J by 3 bases, with 6 bases left in between. The CDR3 consists of 13 residues. CDR3: CASSQELIYEQYF. The CDR3 bases are TGTGCCAGCAGCCAAGAGTTAATCTACGAGCAGTACTTC.

The CDR3 is CASSLWGEMNTGELFF. The CDR3 bases are TGTGCCAGCAGCCTCTGGGGGGAAATGAACACCGGGGAGCTGTTTTTT. The chain is built from TRBV5-5 and TRBJ2-2, with D perhaps matching TRBD2 (6 bases). Germline CDR1 SGHKS, CDR2 YYEKEE (reference sequence). There are 16 residues in the CDR3. V lost 4 bases and J lost 1, with 14 bases in between.

This chain links TRBV6-5 with TRBJ1-5; a weak D match, TRBD1 (5 bases). The germline gives CDR1 MNHEY, CDR2 SVGAGI. V gave up 10 bases and J gave up 0 bases, with 13 bases separating them. This CDR3 has 14 residues. This chain's CDR3 is CATLLQVSNQPQHF. The CDR3 DNA is TGTGCCACCTTGTTACAGGTTAGCAATCAGCCCCAGCATTTT.

The chain carries TRBV6-5 and TRBJ2-2; 9 nucleotides agree with TRBD1. CDR1 and CDR2 (germline): MNHEY, SVGAGI. This CDR3 contains 16 residues. The trim removed 2 bases at V and 7 bases at J, leaving 8 bases unmatched. The CDR3 region has the DNA TGTGCCAGCAGTTACCTACAGGGGGCGAATATCGGGGAGCTGTTTTTT. It encodes CASSYLQGANIGELFF.

The genes are TRBV21-1 and TRBJ2-2; the table assigns TRBD1, which was not confirmed against the DNA. TRBV21-1 is a pseudogene. The CDR3 extends over 15 amino acids. The CDR3 reads CASRRGQTNTGELFF. The CDR3 DNA sequence: TGTGCCAGCAGGAGGGGACAGACGAACACCGGGGAGCTGTTTTTT.

This chain joins TRBV7-8 and TRBJ1-5; perhaps TRBD1 as D (5 bases). The V and J ends lost 3 bases and 7 bases respectively, with 16 bases between them. From germline, CDR1 is SGHVS and CDR2 FQNEAQ. CDR3 length equals 15 residues. CDR3 DNA sequence: TGTGCCAGCAGCTTCGGCCGGGGGGGTGGACAGCCCCAGCATTTT. This gives the protein CASSFGRGGGQPQHF.

The chain joins TRBV5-1 to TRBJ2-7; possibly TRBD1 for D (6 bases). The CDR3 has 16 amino acids. The V end was cut by 3 bases, the J end by 6 bases, with 22 bases between. Germline CDR1 and CDR2: SGHRS and YFSETQ. CDR3 protein: CASSWHHEPTGPEQYF. In nucleotides, the CDR3 is TGCGCCAGCAGCTGGCACCACGAACCAACAGGGCCCGAGCAGTACTTC.

This sequence joins TRBV5-4 and TRBJ2-3; 8 bases align to TRBD2. V lost 0 bases and J lost 1; bases outside the gene matches: 1. This CDR3 comprises 15 residues. The germline V gene encodes CDR1 SGHNT and CDR2 YYREEE (reference sequence). CDR3 DNA sequence: TGTGCCAGCAGCTTGGACGGGGGGGGCACAGATACGCAGTATTTT. Residues: CASSLDGGGTDTQYF.

The V and J genes are TRBV6-1 and TRBJ2-7; D ambiguous. The V end lost 10 bases, the J end lost 4 bases, and 11 bases lay between the germline ends. Germline loops: CDR1 MNHNS, CDR2 SASEGT. The length of the CDR3 is 11 residues. In DNA, the CDR3 is TGTGCCACCAAAGAACTTTACGAGCAGTACTTC. It is translated as CATKELYEQYF.

The chain recombines TRBV5-4 with TRBJ2-2; TRBD1 might be the D (5 bases). Trimming shortened V by 0 bases and J by 6 bases, and 9 bases separated the two germline ends. Per germline, CDR1 SGHNT and CDR2 YYREEE (reference sequence). The CDR3 runs to 14 residues. The CDR3 loop reads CASSLAGASGELFF. The CDR3 bases are TGTGCCAGCAGCTTGGCTGGGGCCTCCGGGGAGCTGTTTTTT.

The chain uses TRBV2 and TRBJ2-3, with no clear D. The CDR3 has 11 amino acids. Trimming pared 8 bases from V and 0 bases from J, leaving 3 bases between. Germline assignment: CDR1 SNHLY and CDR2 FYNNEI. Here the CDR3 DNA reads TGTGCCAGCCGTAGCACAGATACGCAGTATTTT. Protein product: CASRSTDTQYF. The full variable domain, completed using reference TRBV2 and TRBJ2-3, is EPEVTQTPSHQVTQMGQEVILRCVPISNHLYFYWYRQILGQKVEFLVSFYNNEISEKSEIFDDQFSVERPDGSNFTLKIRSTKLEDSAMYFCASRSTDTQYFGPGTRLTVL.

This clone was counted only a few times. V usage is TRBV5-1 and J usage is TRBJ1-1; D unresolved. Germline V lookup: CDR1 SGHRS, CDR2 YFSETQ. The ends were cut back, 1 base at V and 3 bases at J, with 7 bases in the middle. The CDR3 sequence is 13 residues long. The CDR3 loop is CASSLKADTEAFF. The CDR3 coding sequence is TGCGCCAGCAGCTTGAAAGCGGACACTGAAGCTTTCTTT.

V is TRBV7-6 and J is TRBJ2-1; 9 positions agree with TRBD2. Germline lookup yields CDR1 SGHVS and CDR2 FNYEAQ. CDR3 length: 15 residues. J was trimmed by 8 bases and V by 6 bases; bases with no gene match: 11. The CDR3 region has the DNA TGTGCCAGCAGTCAACTAGCGGGCTCTCCCCATGAGCAGTTCTTC. Translating gives CASSQLAGSPHEQFF.

The V call is TRBV18, the J call TRBJ2-1; 10 positions match TRBD1. This CDR3 contains 15 residues. J was trimmed by 6 bases and V by 5 bases; bases with no gene match: 7. The germline V gene encodes CDR1 KGHSH and CDR2 LQKENI. CDR3 region: CASSIPGQGTNEQFF. CDR3 sequence (DNA): TGTGCCAGCTCAATTCCGGGACAGGGGACCAATGAGCAGTTCTTC.

This rearrangement joins TRBV7-9 to TRBJ1-6; 10 bases match TRBD1. V was pared by 1 base and J by 10 bases, with 4 bases of the junction left unmatched. In germline, CDR1 is SEHNR, CDR2 FQNEAQ (reference sequence). CDR3 length: 15 residues. CDR3 region: CASSLVGDRGSPLHF. The DNA for the CDR3 is TGTGCCAGCAGCTTAGTGGGGGACAGGGGATCACCCCTCCACTTT.